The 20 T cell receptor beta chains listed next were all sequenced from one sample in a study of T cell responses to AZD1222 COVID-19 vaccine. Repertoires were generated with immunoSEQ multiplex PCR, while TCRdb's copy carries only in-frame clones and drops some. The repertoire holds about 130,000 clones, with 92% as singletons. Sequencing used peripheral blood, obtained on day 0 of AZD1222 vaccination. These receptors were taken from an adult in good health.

The CDR3 sequence is CASSSGGSQETQYF. The CDR3 region has the DNA TGTGCCAGTAGTTCCGGGGGAAGCCAAGAGACCCAGTACTTC. This chain connects TRBV19 to TRBJ2-5; possibly TRBD2 for D (6 bases). This CDR3 has 14 amino acids. The V gene's germline CDR1 is LNHDA and CDR2 SQIVND (reference sequence). The V and J ends lost 5 bases and 1 base respectively, with 11 bases between them.

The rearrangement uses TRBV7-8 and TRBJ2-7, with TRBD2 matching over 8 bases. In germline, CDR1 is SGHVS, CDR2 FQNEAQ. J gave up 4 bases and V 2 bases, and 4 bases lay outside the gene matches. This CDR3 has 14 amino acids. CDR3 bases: TGTGCCAGCAGCTTACGGGGGGGCGGATACGAGCAGTACTTC. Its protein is CASSLRGGGYEQYF.

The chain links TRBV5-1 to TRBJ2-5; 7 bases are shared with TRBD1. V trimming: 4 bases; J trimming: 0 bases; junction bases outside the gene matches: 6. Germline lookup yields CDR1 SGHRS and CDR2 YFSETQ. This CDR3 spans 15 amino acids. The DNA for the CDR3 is TGCGCCAGCAGCATCAACAGGGGAGACCAAGAGACCCAGTACTTC. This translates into CASSINRGDQETQYF.

For the CDR3, the DNA is TGTGCCAGCAGCCTAGGACAGGGCGGATACGAAAAACTGTTTTTT. It encodes CASSLGQGGYEKLFF. The V call is TRBV7-9, the J call TRBJ1-4, with 8 bases matching TRBD1. The CDR3 sequence is 15 residues long. CDR1 SEHNR and CDR2 FQNEAQ come from the germline V gene (reference sequence). The V segment lost 5 bases and the J segment 8 bases; nucleotides outside the gene matches: 10.

The CDR3 bases are TGCGCCAGCAGCTTAGCAGGGACCCAGGGTGAGACCCAGTACTTC. This codes for CASSLAGTQGETQYF. The chain recombines TRBV5-1 with TRBJ2-5; D assignment may be TRBD1 or TRBD2 (5 bases each). Germline loops: CDR1 SGHRS, CDR2 YFSETQ. Between the trimmed V and J ends, which lost 2 bases and 5 bases, there was a span of 16 bases. This CDR3 spans 15 amino acids.

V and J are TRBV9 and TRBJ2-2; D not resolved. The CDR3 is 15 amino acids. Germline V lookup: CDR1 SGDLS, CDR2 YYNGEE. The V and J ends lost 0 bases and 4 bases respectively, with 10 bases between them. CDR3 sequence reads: CASSVDGWGTGELFF. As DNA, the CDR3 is TGTGCCAGCAGCGTAGATGGGTGGGGCACCGGGGAGCTGTTTTTT.

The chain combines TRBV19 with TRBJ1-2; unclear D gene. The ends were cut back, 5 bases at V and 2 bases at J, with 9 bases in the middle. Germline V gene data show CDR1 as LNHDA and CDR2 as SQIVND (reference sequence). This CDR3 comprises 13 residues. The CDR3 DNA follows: TGTGCCAGTAGTTCCGGGTCCAACTATGGCTACACCTTC. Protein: CASSSGSNYGYTF.

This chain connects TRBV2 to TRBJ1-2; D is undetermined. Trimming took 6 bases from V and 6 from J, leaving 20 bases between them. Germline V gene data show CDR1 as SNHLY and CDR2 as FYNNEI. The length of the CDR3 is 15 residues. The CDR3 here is CASSAGLALMNGYTF. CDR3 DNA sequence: TGTGCCAGCAGCGCGGGCCTGGCGCTTATGAATGGCTACACCTTC.

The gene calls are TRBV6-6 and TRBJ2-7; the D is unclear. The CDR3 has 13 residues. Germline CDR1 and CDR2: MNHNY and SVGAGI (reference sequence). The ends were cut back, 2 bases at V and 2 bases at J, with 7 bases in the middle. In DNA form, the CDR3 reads TGTGCCAGCAGTTACGACGAAACCTACGAGCAGTACTTC. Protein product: CASSYDETYEQYF.

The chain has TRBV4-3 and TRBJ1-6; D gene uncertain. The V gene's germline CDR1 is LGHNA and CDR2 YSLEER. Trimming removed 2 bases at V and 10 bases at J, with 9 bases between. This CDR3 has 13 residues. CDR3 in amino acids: CASSQSYRSPLHF. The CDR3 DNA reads TGCGCCAGCAGCCAATCTTATCGGTCACCCCTCCACTTT.

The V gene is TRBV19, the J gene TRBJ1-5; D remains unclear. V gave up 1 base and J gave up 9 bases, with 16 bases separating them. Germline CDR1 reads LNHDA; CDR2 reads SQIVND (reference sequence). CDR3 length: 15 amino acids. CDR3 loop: CASSIVQDRGRPQHF. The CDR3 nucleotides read TGTGCCAGTAGTATAGTTCAGGACCGAGGACGGCCCCAGCATTTT.

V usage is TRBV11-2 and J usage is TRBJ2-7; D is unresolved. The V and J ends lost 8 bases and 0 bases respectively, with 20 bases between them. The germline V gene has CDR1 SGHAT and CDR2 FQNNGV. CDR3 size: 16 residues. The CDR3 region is CASSPRSAATSYEQYF. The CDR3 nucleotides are TGTGCCAGCTCCCCCCGCTCGGCAGCCACCTCCTACGAGCAGTACTTC.

The CDR3 spells CASSSDFPNTGELFF. The CDR3 nucleotides are TGCGCCAGCAGCTCGGACTTCCCGAACACCGGGGAGCTGTTTTTT. This chain uses TRBV5-1 with TRBJ2-2, with D maybe TRBD2 (5 bases). Germline V gene lookup returns CDR1 SGHRS and CDR2 YFSETQ. The CDR3 has 15 amino acids. With 3 bases removed from V and 0 bases from J, the gap between germline ends came to 9 bases.

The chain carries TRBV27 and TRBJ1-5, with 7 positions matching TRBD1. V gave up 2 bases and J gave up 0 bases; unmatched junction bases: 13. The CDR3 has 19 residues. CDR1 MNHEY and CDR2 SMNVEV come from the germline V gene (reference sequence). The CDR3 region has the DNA TGTGCCAGCAGTTTACCGCGACAGGGTGTAGGGTATAGCAATCAGCCCCAGCATTTT. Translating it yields CASSLPRQGVGYSNQPQHF.

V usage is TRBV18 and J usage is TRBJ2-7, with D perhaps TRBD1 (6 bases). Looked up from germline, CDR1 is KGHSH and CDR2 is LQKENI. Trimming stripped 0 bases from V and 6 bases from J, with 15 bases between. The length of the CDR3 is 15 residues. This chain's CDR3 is CASSPPSGRGGEQYF. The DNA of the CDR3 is TGTGCCAGCTCACCACCTTCGGGGAGAGGGGGCGAGCAGTACTTC.

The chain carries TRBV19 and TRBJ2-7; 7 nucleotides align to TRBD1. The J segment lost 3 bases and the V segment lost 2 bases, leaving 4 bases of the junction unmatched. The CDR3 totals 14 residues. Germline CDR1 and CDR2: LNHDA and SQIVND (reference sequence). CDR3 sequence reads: CASSIRGQGYEQYF. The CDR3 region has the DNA TGTGCCAGTAGTATAAGGGGGCAGGGCTACGAGCAGTACTTC.

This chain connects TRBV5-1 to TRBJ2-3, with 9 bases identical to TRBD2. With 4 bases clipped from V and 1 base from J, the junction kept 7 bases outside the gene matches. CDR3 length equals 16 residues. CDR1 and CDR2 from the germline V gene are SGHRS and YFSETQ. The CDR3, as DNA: TGCGCCAGCAGCCTCGGCGCGGGGGGGCGCACAGATACGCAGTATTTT. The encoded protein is CASSLGAGGRTDTQYF.

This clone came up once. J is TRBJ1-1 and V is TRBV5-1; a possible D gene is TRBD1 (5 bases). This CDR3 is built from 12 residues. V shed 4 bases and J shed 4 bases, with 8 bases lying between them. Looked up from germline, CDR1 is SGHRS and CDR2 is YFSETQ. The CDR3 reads CASSRDSTEAFF. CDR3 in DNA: TGCGCCAGCAGCCGAGACAGCACTGAAGCTTTCTTT.

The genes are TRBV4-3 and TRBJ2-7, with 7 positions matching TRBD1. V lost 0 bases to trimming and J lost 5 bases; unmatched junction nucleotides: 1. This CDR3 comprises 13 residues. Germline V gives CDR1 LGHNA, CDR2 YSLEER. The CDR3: CASSQDTGDEQYF. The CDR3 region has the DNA TGCGCCAGCAGCCAAGATACAGGGGACGAGCAGTACTTC.

The CDR3 DNA is TGTGCCAGCAGCTTAGCGTCGGGACGGGGGCGATACAATGAGCAGTTCTTC. This translates into CASSLASGRGRYNEQFF. This chain connects TRBV7-2 to TRBJ2-1; perhaps D is TRBD1 or TRBD2 (6 bases each). Germline loops: CDR1 SGHTA, CDR2 FQGNSA. This CDR3 has 17 amino acids. V was trimmed by 0 bases and J by 4 bases, leaving 16 bases between them.